This entry lists 29 T cell receptor beta chains sequenced from one sample in a study of cytomegalovirus exposure and HLA in healthy donors. The PCR was carried out with 60 Vbeta primers and 13 Jbeta primers. The data were produced by immunoSEQ multiplex PCR, yet TCRdb's version contains in-frame clones alone and is incomplete. This table holds 140,000 or so clones, 66% found once. Material for sequencing was PBMCs. The receptor source for this set is a woman aged 55-75 years in good health and CMV-seronegative.

The rearrangement joins TRBV5-1 to TRBJ2-6, with D possibly TRBD2 on 5 matching bases. The V and J ends lost 0 bases and 4 bases respectively, with 11 bases between them. The length of the CDR3 is 16 residues. Germline loops: CDR1 SGHRS, CDR2 YFSETQ. CDR3 DNA: TGCGCCAGCAGCTTGGAACCGGGGTCCGGGGCCAACGTCCTGACTTTC. Protein product: CASSLEPGSGANVLTF.

The chain uses TRBV5-1 and TRBJ1-6; tentative D call: TRBD1 (6 bases). CDR3 length: 14 residues. The germline gives CDR1 SGHRS, CDR2 YFSETQ. The ends were cut back, 0 bases at V and 7 bases at J, with 8 bases in the middle. This CDR3 is CASSLDTGNSPLHF. CDR3 coding DNA: TGCGCCAGCAGCTTGGACACAGGGAATTCACCCCTCCACTTT.

To note about this clone: This sample also contains other DNA sequences that code for the same CDR3. The rearrangement joins TRBV7-2 to TRBJ2-1; 8 bases are shared with TRBD2. The CDR3 extends over 13 amino acids. Trimming removed 5 bases from V and 6 bases from J; junction bases left unmatched: 3. Germline V lookup: CDR1 SGHTA, CDR2 FQGNSA. CDR3 bases: TGTGCCAGCAGCCCCGCGGGGGGCAATGAGCAGTTCTTC. Amino acids: CASSPAGGNEQFF. Using reference TRBV7-2 and TRBJ2-1 for the parts outside the CDR3, the full variable domain is GAGVSQSPSNKVTEKGKDVELRCDPISGHTALYWYRQSLGQGLEFLIYFQGNSAPDKSGLPSDRFSAERTGGSVSTLTIQRTQQEDSAVYLCASSPAGGNEQFFGPGTRLTVL.

The V call is TRBV27, the J call TRBJ2-1; 8 bases fit TRBD2. There are 18 residues in the CDR3. The V segment lost 5 bases and the J segment 4 bases; nucleotides outside the gene matches: 16. Germline CDR1 MNHEY, CDR2 SMNVEV (reference sequence). In DNA form, the CDR3 reads TGTGCCAGCAGTCCCTTTCGACTAGCGCCTCAAGGTTACAATGAGCAGTTCTTC. Translated: CASSPFRLAPQGYNEQFF.

A note on this clone: At one end the junction does not follow the germline gene, possibly because of a read error. The V and J genes are TRBV5-1 and TRBJ2-6; 10 nucleotides agree with TRBD1. Germline assignment: CDR1 SGHRS and CDR2 YFSETQ. The CDR3 loop spans 14 amino acids. The CDR3 DNA sequence: TGCGCCAGCAGCGTGGACAGGGGGGCTAACGTCCTGACTTTC. Protein product: CASSVDRGANVLTF.

This clone was seen only a few times. This chain uses TRBV18 with TRBJ1-6; 7 nucleotides match TRBD1. Germline CDR1 KGHSH, CDR2 LQKENI. V gave up 2 bases and J gave up 6 bases; unmatched junction bases: 7. The CDR3 totals 16 residues. DNA of the CDR3: TGTGCCAGCTCACCAATCGGGACAGTCTCTAATTCACCCCTCCACTTT. The encoded protein is CASSPIGTVSNSPLHF.

This chain uses TRBV7-2 with TRBJ2-3, with 7 bases identical to TRBD1. Germline CDR1 and CDR2: SGHTA and FQGNSA. This CDR3 region has 15 residues. V was clipped by 5 bases and J by 2 bases; unmatched bases: 7. The CDR3 sequence is CASSQRDSFTDTQYF. CDR3 sequence (DNA): TGTGCCAGCAGCCAACGGGACAGTTTCACAGATACGCAGTATTTT.

The chain employs TRBV6-5 and TRBJ1-2, with 12 bases aligning to TRBD1. This CDR3 region has 14 residues. The junction had 5 bases not matched to a gene; V was cut back by 5 bases and J by 7 bases. The germline V gene has CDR1 MNHEY and CDR2 SVGAGI. The CDR3: CASSRPGQGAGYTF. For the CDR3, the DNA is TGTGCCAGCAGTCGCCCGGGACAGGGGGCTGGCTACACCTTC.

The table lists this clone with a count of one. In the same sample, other DNA sequences code for this CDR3. The V call is TRBV4-2, the J call TRBJ2-4, with D unclear. Trimming stripped 1 base from V and 1 base from J, with 5 bases between. Germline values: CDR1 LGHNA, CDR2 YNFKEQ. The CDR3 has 14 residues. CDR3 in DNA: TGTGCCAGCAGCCAAGGTCTGGCCAAAAACATTCAGTACTTC. Its protein is CASSQGLAKNIQYF.

The rearrangement joins TRBV6-5 to TRBJ2-3, with a tentative D call TRBD1 (6 bases). In germline, CDR1 is MNHEY, CDR2 SVGAGI. V was pared by 2 bases and J by 3 bases, with 15 bases between. The CDR3 is made up of 16 amino acids. The CDR3 sequence: CASSYDRDGQTDTQYF. The CDR3 DNA is TGTGCCAGCAGTTACGACCGGGACGGACAGACAGATACGCAGTATTTT.

This clone has only a few counts. This sequence joins TRBV6-5 and TRBJ1-1; 8 positions agree with TRBD1. The ends lost 6 bases at V and 4 bases at J; junction bases unmatched: 4. The CDR3 has 13 residues. Germline V gene sequence: CDR1 MNHEY, CDR2 SVGAGI. CDR3 in DNA: TGTGCCAGCAGCTTAGACAGGGGCACTGAAGCTTTCTTT. Protein product: CASSLDRGTEAFF.

This chain connects TRBV5-1 to TRBJ2-3; D unresolved. The ends were cut back, 0 bases at V and 2 bases at J, with 7 bases in the middle. This CDR3 comprises 14 residues. Germline-derived CDR1 and CDR2 are SGHRS and YFSETQ. CDR3 sequence: CASSLDHNTDTQYF. For the CDR3, the DNA is TGCGCCAGCAGCTTGGACCACAACACAGATACGCAGTATTTT.

This clone appeared a few times. V gene TRBV5-1 combines with J gene TRBJ2-1; D remains unclear. CDR3 length: 16 amino acids. Germline V gene sequence: CDR1 SGHRS, CDR2 YFSETQ. With 4 bases removed from V and 0 bases from J, the gap between germline ends came to 14 bases. CDR3 sequence reads: CASSTSLPSSYNEQFF. The CDR3 DNA reads TGCGCCAGCAGCACCTCTCTACCGAGCTCCTACAATGAGCAGTTCTTC.

The genes are TRBV9 and TRBJ1-5; tentatively, D is TRBD1 (5 bases). Germline V gene data show CDR1 as SGDLS and CDR2 as YYNGEE. The V end lost 4 bases, the J end lost 6 bases, and 17 bases lay between the germline ends. This CDR3 has 15 amino acids. The CDR3 DNA sequence: TGTGCCAGCAGCCCCCGGGGGGGGGATGGTCAGCCCCAGCATTTT. Protein sequence: CASSPRGGDGQPQHF.

This clone was observed a few times. The chain carries TRBV4-2 and TRBJ2-5; no firm D call. Germline values: CDR1 LGHNA, CDR2 YNFKEQ. V was shortened by 4 bases and J by 5 bases, with 11 bases between the two germline ends. The CDR3 is 13 residues long. The CDR3: CASSPESRETQYF. CDR3 DNA sequence: TGTGCCAGCAGCCCGGAGAGCCGGGAGACCCAGTACTTC.

This chain links TRBV12-5 with TRBJ1-5; D gene unclear. This CDR3 spans 12 amino acids. Trimming left V 3 bases short and J 3 bases short, with 3 bases between. The germline CDR1 and CDR2 sequences are LGHNT and FRNRAP. This chain's CDR3 is CASGFYNQPQHF. The CDR3 nucleotides read TGTGCTAGTGGTTTTTACAATCAGCCCCAGCATTTT. Supplemented by reference TRBV12-5 and TRBJ1-5, the full variable domain reads DARVTQTPRHKVTEMGQEVTMRCQPILGHNTVFWYRQTMMQGLELLAYFRNRAPLDDSGMPKDRFSAEMPDATLATLKIQPSEPRDSAVYFCASGFYNQPQHFGDGTRLSIL.

The table lists this clone with a count of one. The rearrangement joins TRBV7-3 to TRBJ2-1, with 10 bases fitting TRBD1. V was clipped by 5 bases and J by 4 bases; unmatched bases: 5. CDR3 length equals 15 residues. In germline, CDR1 is SGHTA, CDR2 FQGTGA. This chain's CDR3 is CASSQTGGKYNEQFF. The CDR3 DNA reads TGTGCCAGCAGCCAGACAGGGGGCAAGTACAATGAGCAGTTCTTC.

This clone has a count of ten or more. The DNA for the CDR3 is TGTGCCAGCAGTCCCACAGCCTTCCGGGGCTACACCTTC. Translated: CASSPTAFRGYTF. The chain links TRBV2 to TRBJ1-2; no reliable D call. The germline gives CDR1 SNHLY, CDR2 FYNNEI. The CDR3 covers 13 residues. V was cut by 5 bases and J by 8 bases, with 15 bases left in between. The variable domain in full, completed from reference TRBV2 and TRBJ1-2, reads EPEVTQTPSHQVTQMGQEVILRCVPISNHLYFYWYRQILGQKVEFLVSFYNNEISEKSEIFDDQFSVERPDGSNFTLKIRSTKLEDSAMYFCASSPTAFRGYTFGSGTRLTVV.

This clone was seen a few times. This chain connects TRBV5-1 to TRBJ2-5, with 9 bases fitting TRBD2. Looked up from germline, CDR1 is SGHRS and CDR2 is YFSETQ. The CDR3 is 16 residues long. The V segment lost 0 bases and the J segment 1 base; nucleotides outside the gene matches: 4. The CDR3 sequence: CASSLAPRGGQETQYF. The DNA of the CDR3 is TGCGCCAGCAGCTTGGCCCCGCGGGGGGGCCAAGAGACCCAGTACTTC.

This clone occurred once. The chain employs TRBV25-1 and TRBJ1-2; 9 nucleotides agree with TRBD1. CDR1 and CDR2 from the germline V gene are MGHDK and SYGVNS. There are 16 residues in the CDR3. V shed 3 bases, J shed 5 bases, and the junction held 10 bases outside the gene matches. CDR3 DNA: TGTGCCAGCAGTGACTCAGGGACAGGGAAAGTATATGGCTACACCTTC. It encodes CASSDSGTGKVYGYTF.

J is TRBJ1-1 and V is TRBV27; 9 bases fit TRBD1. V was pared by 10 bases and J by 3 bases, with 6 bases of the junction left unmatched. Germline lookup yields CDR1 MNHEY and CDR2 SMNVEV (reference sequence). CDR3 length equals 13 residues. CDR3 nucleotide sequence: TGTGCCACCCCGGGACAGGGATACACTGAAGCTTTCTTT. Protein product: CATPGQGYTEAFF.

The V call is TRBV28, the J call TRBJ1-2; 9 bases line up with TRBD1. This CDR3 is built from 14 residues. From germline, CDR1 is MDHEN and CDR2 SYDVKM. V lost 6 bases and J lost 6; bases outside the gene matches: 8. The CDR3 region is CASSTGTGRHGYTF. For the CDR3, the DNA is TGTGCCAGCAGCACCGGGACAGGGAGACATGGCTACACCTTC.

The chain combines TRBV5-4 with TRBJ2-3; D is ambiguous. The CDR3 sequence is 13 residues long. Trimming removed 0 bases at V and 4 bases at J, with 6 bases between. From germline, CDR1 is SGHNT and CDR2 YYREEE (reference sequence). CDR3 loop: CASSLDRPDTQYF. As DNA, the CDR3 is TGTGCCAGCAGCTTGGATCGTCCAGATACGCAGTATTTT.

J is TRBJ2-1 and V is TRBV5-1, with 7 bases aligning to TRBD1. The CDR3 is 17 residues long. With V trimmed by 4 bases and J by 0 bases, 10 bases remained unmatched. The germline gives CDR1 SGHRS, CDR2 YFSETQ. The chain's CDR3 is CASSRTGQLSSYNEQFF. Here the CDR3 DNA reads TGCGCCAGCAGCAGAACGGGACAGTTGAGCTCCTACAATGAGCAGTTCTTC.

In DNA form, the CDR3 reads TGTGCCAGCAGCTCGGACTCCTTCCGCGGCCATCAGCCCCAGCATTTT. The encoded protein is CASSSDSFRGHQPQHF. The V gene is TRBV5-4, the J gene TRBJ1-5; no definite D call. This CDR3 contains 16 residues. CDR1 is SGHNT and CDR2 is YYREEE in the germline V gene (reference sequence). Trimming cost V 3 bases and J 5 bases, with 18 bases left between them. The full variable domain, with the rest looked up from reference TRBV5-4 and TRBJ1-5, is ETGVTQSPTHLIKTRGQQVTLRCSSQSGHNTVSWYQQALGQGPQFIFQYYREEENGRGNFPPRFSGLQFPNYSSELNVNALELDDSALYLCASSSDSFRGHQPQHFGDGTRLSIL.

About this clone: An end of the junction does not agree with germline; a read error may underlie this. The CDR3 sequence is CASSPRLAAGETQYF. In DNA, the CDR3 is TGTGCTAGCAGCCCCCGACTAGCGGCCGGGGAGACCCAGTACTTC. V and J are TRBV7-7 and TRBJ2-5, with 9 nucleotides matching TRBD2. The CDR3 runs to 15 residues. The V gene's germline CDR1 is SSHAT and CDR2 FNYEAQ (reference sequence).

This clone was observed a handful of times. The J gene is TRBJ1-1, the V gene TRBV5-6, with no clear D. The germline V gene encodes CDR1 SGHDT and CDR2 YYEEEE. The CDR3 has 12 amino acids. Trimming stripped 1 base from V and 5 bases from J, with 6 bases between. The CDR3 loop reads CASSLLQTEAFF. The CDR3 DNA follows: TGTGCCAGCAGCTTGTTGCAGACTGAAGCTTTCTTT.

This clone was observed a single time. This chain links TRBV7-2 with TRBJ1-2; D gene unclear. Germline CDR1 SGHTA, CDR2 FQGNSA. The CDR3 sequence is 15 residues long. V lost 5 bases and J lost 2, with 15 bases in between. CDR3 in amino acids: CASSPSGGPNYGYTF. CDR3 coding DNA: TGTGCCAGCAGCCCCAGTGGAGGGCCCAACTATGGCTACACCTTC. The variable domain in full, with the rest retrieved from reference TRBV7-2 and TRBJ1-2, is GAGVSQSPSNKVTEKGKDVELRCDPISGHTALYWYRQSLGQGLEFLIYFQGNSAPDKSGLPSDRFSAERTGGSVSTLTIQRTQQEDSAVYLCASSPSGGPNYGYTFGSGTRLTVV.

This clone appeared a few times. V gene TRBV9 combines with J gene TRBJ2-2; a weak D match, TRBD1 (6 bases). V gave up 3 bases and J gave up 0 bases, with 15 bases separating them. Germline lookup yields CDR1 SGDLS and CDR2 YYNGEE. The CDR3 sequence is 17 residues long. In DNA form, the CDR3 reads TGTGCCAGCAGCGCCCAATGGACAGCCTCGAACACCGGGGAGCTGTTTTTT. Translation gives CASSAQWTASNTGELFF. Variable domain in full (rest from reference TRBV9 and TRBJ2-2): DSGVTQTPKHLITATGQRVTLRCSPRSGDLSVYWYQQSLDQGLQFLIQYYNGEERAKGNILERFSAQQFPDLHSELNLSSLELGDSALYFCASSAQWTASNTGELFFGEGSRLTVL.